This T cell receptor (beta chain) was recovered during a study of T cell responses to AZD1222 COVID-19 vaccine. Study results and limitations: The reported proportion of spike-specific TCRs targeting unmutated variant regions was nearly half.

About this clone: Its matching antigen is unknown.

This CDR3 is built from 19 residues. V shed 0 bases and J 2 bases; nucleotides not matched to a gene: 12. Germline loops: CDR1 PRHDT, CDR2 FYEKMQ (reference sequence). Using immunoSEQ multiplex PCR, the repertoire was profiled, and TCRdb retains in-frame clones only, with some absent. This sample carries some 96,000 clones, about 93% of them seen once, and the ten largest clones take around 1.7%. The rearrangement joins TRBV13 to TRBJ2-1; 8 bases match TRBD2. The source is an adult in good health. The source was peripheral blood, collected on day 0 of AZD1222 vaccination. The CDR3: CASSLGLMERERTYNEQFF. CDR3 bases: TGTGCCAGCAGCTTAGGCCTTATGGAGCGGGAGCGAACCTACAATGAGCAGTTCTTC.